This T cell receptor (beta chain) stems from a study of CD8 T cells in ankylosing spondylitis. Study-wide findings and caveats: As reported, disease-linked clones showed significant enrichment in matched ankylosing spondylitis synovial fluid. Ankylosing spondylitis blood appeared to be characterized by a TCR beta motif of about 8 highly homologous variants.

MiXCR, run by TCRdb on the 5' RACE reads, gives a single entry per CDR3 protein. The sample carries around 770,000 distinct CDR3 sequences, 12% recorded once. About this clonotype: Its matching antigen is unknown.

What was sequenced was blood, either unsorted or a sorted T cell fraction (not recorded which). The source of this sequence is a male donor with ankylosing spondylitis.

The DNA of the CDR3 is TGTGCCAGCAGCCCCTCATATGGGGCCATATATTTT. Translated: CASSPSYGAIYF. The chain links TRBV7-9 to TRBJ1-3, with no clear D. The CDR3 runs 12 residues. In germline, CDR1 is SEHNR, CDR2 FQNEAQ (reference sequence). The V end lost 5 bases, the J end lost 11 bases, and 13 bases lay between the germline ends.